The 29 T cell receptor beta chains listed next were all sequenced from one sample in a study of blood T cell repertoires in COVID-19. Sequenced by immunoSEQ multiplex PCR; TCRdb stores in-frame clones only, minus some. The sample has 200,000 to 300,000 clones; around four fifths are singletons. The sample comprised peripheral blood. These receptors were taken from a man aged 55-75 years with acute or convalescent COVID-19.

The chain employs TRBV6-2 or TRBV6-3 and TRBJ1-1, with 7 bases identical to TRBD1. The ends lost 0 bases at V and 1 base at J; junction bases unmatched: 8. CDR1 is MNHEY and CDR2 is SVGEGT in the germline V gene. The CDR3 has 17 amino acids. In nucleotides, the CDR3 is TGTGCCAGCAGTTACTCATCCAGGGACAGCTGGAACACTGAAGCTTTCTTT. Translating it yields CASSYSSRDSWNTEAFF.

The rearrangement links TRBV7-2 to TRBJ1-2, with TRBD1 identical over 7 bases. CDR1 is SGHTA and CDR2 is FQGNSA in the germline V gene. V lost 3 bases and J lost 3; bases outside the gene matches: 7. This CDR3 spans 15 amino acids. The CDR3 DNA follows: TGTGCCAGCAGCTTCCCTGACAGGGCGGACTATGGCTACACCTTC. Its translation: CASSFPDRADYGYTF.

This chain connects TRBV30 to TRBJ2-2; D call uncertain. CDR1 and CDR2 from the germline V gene are GTSNPN and SVGIG (reference sequence). Trimming stripped 4 bases from V and 5 bases from J, with 14 bases between. The CDR3 runs to 14 residues. DNA for the CDR3: TGTGCCTGGATGGCGAGACGGAGTACCGGGGAGCTGTTTTTT. Translated, it gives CAWMARRSTGELFF.

This chain links TRBV19 with TRBJ1-5; no clear D. Trimming stripped 10 bases from V and 5 bases from J, with 18 bases between. CDR1 and CDR2 (germline): LNHDA, SQIVND (reference sequence). The CDR3 extends over 14 amino acids. Here the CDR3 DNA reads TGTGCCATCTCAAAAGGAACAGATTATCAGCCCCAGCATTTT. As protein: CAISKGTDYQPQHF.

The gene calls are TRBV5-6 and TRBJ1-4; 9 bases map to TRBD1. V shed 0 bases and J 4 bases; nucleotides not matched to a gene: 1. The CDR3 is 15 amino acids. Germline V gives CDR1 SGHDT, CDR2 YYEEEE. The CDR3: CASSLDRGHNEKLFF. The DNA of the CDR3 is TGTGCCAGCAGCTTGGACAGGGGGCATAATGAAAAACTGTTTTTT.

The chain employs TRBV6-5 and TRBJ2-7; D not certain. The V and J ends lost 0 bases and 6 bases respectively, with 18 bases between them. CDR3 length equals 16 residues. Per germline, CDR1 MNHEY and CDR2 SVGAGI. The CDR3 DNA is TGTGCCAGCAGTTACTCGTACAGAATAGTGGCCTCCGAGCAGTACTTC. This gives the protein CASSYSYRIVASEQYF.

The rearrangement uses TRBV28 and TRBJ1-2; 7 nucleotides align to TRBD1. Looked up from germline, CDR1 is MDHEN and CDR2 is SYDVKM. This CDR3 is built from 11 residues. The V gene end was trimmed by 10 bases and the J gene end by 3 bases; junction bases not matched to a gene: 2. The CDR3 reads CATGQDYGYTF. CDR3 DNA sequence: TGTGCCACCGGACAGGACTATGGCTACACCTTC.

This rearrangement joins TRBV19 to TRBJ2-2; 8 bases line up with TRBD2. The CDR3 loop spans 16 amino acids. V was clipped by 0 bases and J by 5 bases; unmatched bases: 5. Germline V gene lookup returns CDR1 LNHDA and CDR2 SQIVND (reference sequence). CDR3 sequence reads: CASSIEVAGRTGELFF. Written as DNA, the CDR3 is TGTGCCAGTAGTATAGAGGTAGCGGGGAGGACCGGGGAGCTGTTTTTT.

This sequence joins TRBV6-5 and TRBJ2-3; 7 nucleotides agree with TRBD2. In germline, CDR1 is MNHEY, CDR2 SVGAGI. Trimming took 6 bases from V and 0 from J; bases not matched to a gene: 6. The CDR3 has 15 amino acids. DNA of the CDR3: TGTGCCAGCAGGCTACTAGCGCCTAGCACAGATACGCAGTATTTT. Protein: CASRLLAPSTDTQYF.

The rearrangement links TRBV2 to TRBJ2-2; D uncertain. CDR1 and CDR2 from the germline V gene are SNHLY and FYNNEI. The germline V and J ends were trimmed by 5 bases and 6 bases, with 7 bases remaining between them. This CDR3 has 12 amino acids. CDR3 amino acids: CASSPRAGELFF. The CDR3 DNA sequence: TGTGCCAGCAGTCCCCGGGCCGGGGAGCTGTTTTTT.

The V and J genes are TRBV29-1 and TRBJ1-2; no clear D gene. CDR3 length: 12 residues. Trimming cost V 1 base and J 4 bases, with 7 bases left between them. Germline CDR1 reads SQVTM; CDR2 reads ANQGSEA. The CDR3: CSVEGGPYGYTF. In DNA, the CDR3 is TGCAGCGTTGAAGGCGGCCCCTATGGCTACACCTTC.

The chain has TRBV3-1 (or the pseudogene TRBV3-2) and TRBJ2-7, with 14 bases lining up with TRBD2. Germline trimming cut 1 base from V and 0 bases from J; bases unmatched to any gene: 5. The CDR3 is 18 amino acids. Germline lookup yields CDR1 LGHDT and CDR2 YNNKEL (reference sequence). The CDR3 DNA is TGTGCCAGCAGCCAAGGGGGACTAGCGGGGGCCCGCTCCTACGAGCAGTACTTC. It is translated as CASSQGGLAGARSYEQYF.

The chain has TRBV6-5 and TRBJ1-5, with 7 nucleotides matching TRBD1. J lost 7 bases, V lost 6 bases, and 12 bases had no gene match. This CDR3 has 15 amino acids. Per germline, CDR1 MNHEY and CDR2 SVGAGI. CDR3 sequence reads: CASRPDRSAGQPQHF. CDR3 nucleotides: TGTGCCAGCAGGCCGGACAGGTCCGCAGGACAGCCCCAGCATTTT.

The J gene is TRBJ2-3, the V gene TRBV19; a possible D gene is TRBD1 (6 bases). The V end lost 2 bases, the J end lost 6 bases, and 18 bases lay between the germline ends. CDR1 is LNHDA, CDR2 SQIVND, per germline (reference sequence). The CDR3 length is 16 residues. CDR3 nucleotide sequence: TGTGCCAGTAGTATAAGGGGGAGAGTGAAATTGGATACGCAGTATTTT. This sequence encodes CASSIRGRVKLDTQYF. The entire variable domain, with the rest obtained from reference TRBV19 and TRBJ2-3, is as follows: DGGITQSPKYLFRKEGQNVTLSCEQNLNHDAMYWYRQDPGQGLRLIYYSQIVNDFQKGDIAEGYSVSREKKESFPLTVTSAQKNPTAFYLCASSIRGRVKLDTQYFGPGTRLTVL.

The CDR3 DNA follows: TGTGCCAGCAGTTTAAGACAGGAGACTACCAACACCATATATTTT. Its protein is CASSLRQETTNTIYF. This chain connects TRBV27 to TRBJ1-3; tentatively, D is TRBD1 (6 bases). Deletions cut 2 bases from V and 7 bases from J, with 15 bases between. This CDR3 region has 15 residues. Germline V gives CDR1 MNHEY, CDR2 SMNVEV (reference sequence).

The J gene is TRBJ1-5, the V gene TRBV28; D unresolved. The CDR3 consists of 14 residues. CDR1 and CDR2 (germline): MDHEN, SYDVKM. Deletions cut 3 bases from V and 0 bases from J, with 6 bases between. The CDR3 here is CASSFYLSNQPQHF. In DNA, the CDR3 is TGTGCCAGCAGTTTCTATCTTAGCAATCAGCCCCAGCATTTT.

The rearrangement joins TRBV18 to TRBJ2-5, with a weak D call TRBD2 (5 bases). The germline V gene encodes CDR1 KGHSH and CDR2 LQKENI. The CDR3 is 17 residues long. Trimming removed 5 bases from V and 1 base from J, with 20 bases in between. This CDR3 is CASSSGPPHAGQETQYF. The CDR3 coding sequence is TGTGCCAGCTCATCCGGACCCCCGCATGCGGGCCAAGAGACCCAGTACTTC.

The genes are TRBV28 and TRBJ2-7; 9 nucleotides line up with TRBD2. The CDR3 is made up of 17 amino acids. Germline-derived CDR1 and CDR2 are MDHEN and SYDVKM. The trim removed 5 bases at V and 2 bases at J, leaving 13 bases unmatched. CDR3 protein: CASSDPGGAGGPYEQYF. As DNA, the CDR3 is TGTGCCAGCAGTGACCCCGGTGGGGCGGGAGGGCCCTACGAGCAGTACTTC. The full variable domain, with the rest looked up from reference TRBV28 and TRBJ2-7, is DVKVTQSSRYLVKRTGEKVFLECVQDMDHENMFWYRQDPGLGLRLIYFSYDVKMKEKGDIPEGYSVSREKKERFSLILESASTNQTSMYLCASSDPGGAGGPYEQYFGPGTRLTVT.

The chain carries TRBV7-6 and TRBJ2-5, with D possibly being TRBD2 (5 bases). The CDR3 loop spans 13 amino acids. The germline V gene encodes CDR1 SGHVS and CDR2 FNYEAQ. The germline V and J ends were trimmed by 6 bases and 4 bases, with 12 bases remaining between them. The CDR3 region is CASSRELRETQYF. Written as DNA, the CDR3 is TGTGCCAGCAGTCGGGAACTCAGAGAGACCCAGTACTTC.

The chain recombines TRBV7-9 with TRBJ2-1; maybe TRBD1 (7 bases). This CDR3 contains 17 residues. V lost 2 bases and J 0 bases, leaving 14 bases between the germline ends. The V gene's germline CDR1 is SEHNR and CDR2 FQNEAQ (reference sequence). CDR3 coding DNA: TGTGCCAGCAGCTTATCCTCAGGGGGGAGCTCCTACAATGAGCAGTTCTTC. It codes for CASSLSSGGSSYNEQFF.

The chain employs TRBV29-1 and TRBJ2-7; 11 nucleotides agree with TRBD2. V was clipped by 0 bases and J by 5 bases; unmatched bases: 9. This CDR3 spans 16 amino acids. The germline V gene has CDR1 SQVTM and CDR2 ANQGSEA. The CDR3 loop reads CSVEDWGASGRNEQYF. CDR3 sequence (DNA): TGCAGCGTTGAAGATTGGGGGGCTAGCGGGAGGAACGAGCAGTACTTC.

Only a few counts were recorded for this clone. This rearrangement joins TRBV5-6 to TRBJ2-2; TRBD2 matches 14 bases. CDR3 length: 16 residues. V shed 3 bases and J 6 bases; nucleotides not matched to a gene: 4. The germline V gene has CDR1 SGHDT and CDR2 YYEEEE. The CDR3 here is CASSSPGLAGAGELFF. DNA for the CDR3: TGTGCCAGCAGCTCCCCGGGACTAGCGGGAGCCGGGGAGCTGTTTTTT. Full variable domain (remainder filled in from reference TRBV5-6 and TRBJ2-2): DAGVTQSPTHLIKTRGQQVTLRCSPKSGHDTVSWYQQALGQGPQFIFQYYEEEERQRGNFPDRFSGHQFPNYSSELNVNALLLGDSALYLCASSSPGLAGAGELFFGEGSRLTVL.

A single count supports this clone. V and J are TRBV6-2 or TRBV6-3 and TRBJ2-5, with 12 bases aligning to TRBD2. Germline values: CDR1 MNHEY, CDR2 SVGEGT. This CDR3 has 16 residues. V was clipped by 0 bases and J by 2 bases; unmatched bases: 1. The chain's CDR3 is CASSYSLAGGQETQYF. CDR3 in DNA: TGTGCCAGCAGTTACTCACTAGCGGGAGGACAAGAGACCCAGTACTTC.

CDR3 nucleotide sequence: TGTGCCAGCAGAGGAGTTGCAACTAATGAAAAACTGTTTTTT. Translated, it gives CASRGVATNEKLFF. The chain has TRBV27 and TRBJ1-4; no reliable D call. The CDR3 length is 14 residues. Germline CDR1 MNHEY, CDR2 SMNVEV (reference sequence). The V and J ends lost 6 bases and 0 bases respectively, with 8 bases between them.

This clone was detected a few times. The CDR3 DNA reads as TGTGCCAGCAGCGGGCACAACGTCCTGACTTTC. Encoded protein: CASSGHNVLTF. This chain connects TRBV9 to TRBJ2-6; D gene uncertain. This CDR3 contains 11 residues. Per germline, CDR1 SGDLS and CDR2 YYNGEE. V dropped 3 bases and J dropped 9 bases, with 4 bases sitting between them.

This clone was picked up a small number of times. The V call is TRBV19, the J call TRBJ2-1; 12 bases are a match to TRBD1. This CDR3 has 14 residues. Germline V lookup: CDR1 LNHDA, CDR2 SQIVND (reference sequence). V lost 4 bases and J lost 7; bases outside the gene matches: 2. The CDR3 DNA follows: TGTGCCAGTAGTAAGGGACAGGGGGCGAATGAGCAGTTCTTC. Protein sequence: CASSKGQGANEQFF.

This clone was seen only once. The chain is built from TRBV18 and TRBJ2-1, with 7 bases aligning to TRBD1. J lost 4 bases, V lost 3 bases, and 6 bases had no gene match. The CDR3 consists of 15 residues. Germline V gene lookup returns CDR1 KGHSH and CDR2 LQKENI. The CDR3 DNA reads TGTGCCAGCTCACCGGACAGGTCGATTTACAATGAGCAGTTCTTC. Encoded protein: CASSPDRSIYNEQFF.

This rearrangement joins TRBV21-1 to TRBJ2-2; the table calls TRBD1, which could not be checked here. TRBV21-1 is classified as a pseudogene. The CDR3 covers 15 residues. CDR3 loop: CASSKPTGDGWELFF. The CDR3 bases are TGTGCCAGCAGCAAACCGACAGGGGATGGGTGGGAGCTGTTTTTT.

The chain has TRBV21-1 and TRBJ2-1; no check of the table's D call, TRBD1, against the DNA was made. TRBV21-1 is shown as a pseudogene. The CDR3 sequence is 16 residues long. CDR3 in amino acids: CASSAQGLGSYNEQFF. The CDR3 DNA reads as TGTGCCAGCAGCGCTCAGGGTTTAGGCTCCTACAATGAGCAGTTCTTC.